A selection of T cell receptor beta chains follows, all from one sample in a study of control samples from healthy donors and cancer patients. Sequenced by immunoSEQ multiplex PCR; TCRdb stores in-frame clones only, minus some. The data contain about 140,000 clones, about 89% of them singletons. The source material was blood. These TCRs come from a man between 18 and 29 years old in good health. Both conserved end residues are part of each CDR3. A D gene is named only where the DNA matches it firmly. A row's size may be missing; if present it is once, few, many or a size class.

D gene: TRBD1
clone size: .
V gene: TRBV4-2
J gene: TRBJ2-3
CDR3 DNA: TGTGCCAGCAGCCAAGCGCCCGAGGGGGCTTGGGGCACAGATACGCAGTATTTT
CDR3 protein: CASSQAPEGAWGTDTQYF

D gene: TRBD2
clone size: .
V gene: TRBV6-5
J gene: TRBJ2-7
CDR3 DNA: TGTGCCAGTTCCGGGACTATGAAACGTGAGCAGTACTTC
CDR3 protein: CASSGTMKREQYF

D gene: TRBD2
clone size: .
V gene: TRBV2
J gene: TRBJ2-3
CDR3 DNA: TGTGCCAGCAGTGATGCGGGGGGGCTCACAGATACGCAGTATTTT
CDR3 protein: CASSDAGGLTDTQYF

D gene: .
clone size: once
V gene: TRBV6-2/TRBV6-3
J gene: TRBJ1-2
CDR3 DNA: TGTGCCAGCAGTTACGGTGGCAGTAACTATGGCTACACCTTC
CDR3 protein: CASSYGGSNYGYTF

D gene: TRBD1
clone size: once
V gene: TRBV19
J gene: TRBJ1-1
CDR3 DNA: TGTGCCAGTCTGGACAGGGTTATGAACACTGAAGCTTTCTTT
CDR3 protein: CASLDRVMNTEAFF

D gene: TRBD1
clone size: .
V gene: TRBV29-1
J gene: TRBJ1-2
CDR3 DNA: TGCAGCGTTGTCTTACAGGGGGAGGGTGGCTACACCTTC
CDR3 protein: CSVVLQGEGGYTF

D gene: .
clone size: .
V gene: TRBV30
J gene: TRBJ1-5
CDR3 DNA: TGTGCCTGGGGGGCAGGGAACAATCAGCCCCAGCATTTT
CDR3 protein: CAWGAGNNQPQHF

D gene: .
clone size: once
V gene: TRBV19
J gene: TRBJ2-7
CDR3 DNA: TGTGCCAGTAGTATATCCCGAAGCTACGAGCAGTACTTC
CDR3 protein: CASSISRSYEQYF

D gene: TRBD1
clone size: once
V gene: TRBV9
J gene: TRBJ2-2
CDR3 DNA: TGTGCCAGCAGCGGTGACAGGGGGATCACCGGGGAGCTGTTTTTT
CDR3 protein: CASSGDRGITGELFF

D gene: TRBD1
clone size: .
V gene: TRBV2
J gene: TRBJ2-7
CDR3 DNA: TGTGCCAGCAGTCCCGGACCGGGACAGGGGGCCTACGAGCAGTACTTC
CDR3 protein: CASSPGPGQGAYEQYF

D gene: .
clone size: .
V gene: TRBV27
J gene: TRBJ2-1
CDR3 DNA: TGTGCCAGCAGTTTTTCGGGGCCGCACAATGAGCAGTTCTTC
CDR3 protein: CASSFSGPHNEQFF

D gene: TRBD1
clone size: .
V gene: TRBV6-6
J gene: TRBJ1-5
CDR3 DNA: TGTGCCAGCAGTTCCCCGGACAGGGTCTCAACGCCCCAGCATTTT
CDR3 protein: CASSSPDRVSTPQHF

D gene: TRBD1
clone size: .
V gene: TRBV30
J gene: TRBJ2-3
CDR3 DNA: TGTGCCTGGGACCCCCCCGACAGGGGTAGCACAGATACGCAGTATTTT
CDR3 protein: CAWDPPDRGSTDTQYF

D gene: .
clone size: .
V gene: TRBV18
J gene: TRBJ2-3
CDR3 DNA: TGTGCCAGCTCACCATACACAGATACGCAGTATTTT
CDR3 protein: CASSPYTDTQYF

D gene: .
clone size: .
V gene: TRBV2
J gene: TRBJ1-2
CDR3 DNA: TGTGCCAGCACGGGGGAGTATGGCTACACCTTC
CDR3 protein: CASTGEYGYTF